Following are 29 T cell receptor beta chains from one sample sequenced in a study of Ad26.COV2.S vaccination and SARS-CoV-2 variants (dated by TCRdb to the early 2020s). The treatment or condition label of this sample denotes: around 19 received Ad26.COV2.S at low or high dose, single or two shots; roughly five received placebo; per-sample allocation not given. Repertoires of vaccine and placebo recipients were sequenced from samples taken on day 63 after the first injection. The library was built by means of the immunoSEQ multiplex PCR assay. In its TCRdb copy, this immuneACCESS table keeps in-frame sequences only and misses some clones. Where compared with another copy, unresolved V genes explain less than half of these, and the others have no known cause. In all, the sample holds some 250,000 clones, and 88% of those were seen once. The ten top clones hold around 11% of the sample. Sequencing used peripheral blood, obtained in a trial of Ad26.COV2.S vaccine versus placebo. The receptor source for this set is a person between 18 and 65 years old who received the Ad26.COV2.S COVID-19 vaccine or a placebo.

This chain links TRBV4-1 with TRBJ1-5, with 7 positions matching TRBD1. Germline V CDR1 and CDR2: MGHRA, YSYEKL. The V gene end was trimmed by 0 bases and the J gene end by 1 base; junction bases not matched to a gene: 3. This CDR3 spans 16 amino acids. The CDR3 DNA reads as TGCGCCAGCAGCCAAGACCCAGGGGGGAGCAATCAGCCCCAGCATTTT. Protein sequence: CASSQDPGGSNQPQHF.

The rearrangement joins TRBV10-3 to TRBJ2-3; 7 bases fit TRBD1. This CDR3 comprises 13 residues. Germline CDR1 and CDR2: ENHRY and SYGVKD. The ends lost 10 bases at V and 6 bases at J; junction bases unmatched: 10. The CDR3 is CATWTGLPDTQYF. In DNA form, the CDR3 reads TGTGCCACCTGGACAGGCTTGCCCGATACGCAGTATTTT.

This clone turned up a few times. As DNA, the CDR3 is TGTGCCAGCAGTTACGCCGAATACGAGCAGTACTTC. Translating it yields CASSYAEYEQYF. The chain employs TRBV6-5 and TRBJ2-7; D not resolved. V lost 2 bases, J lost 4 bases, and 6 bases lay in between. Germline lookup yields CDR1 MNHEY and CDR2 SVGAGI. The CDR3 length is 12 residues.

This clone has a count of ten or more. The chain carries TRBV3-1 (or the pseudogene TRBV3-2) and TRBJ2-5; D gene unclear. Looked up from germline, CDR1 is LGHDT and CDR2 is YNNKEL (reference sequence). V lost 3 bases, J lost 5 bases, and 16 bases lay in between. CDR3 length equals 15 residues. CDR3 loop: CASSHGRVEMETQYF. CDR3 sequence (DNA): TGTGCCAGCAGCCACGGACGAGTGGAAATGGAGACCCAGTACTTC.

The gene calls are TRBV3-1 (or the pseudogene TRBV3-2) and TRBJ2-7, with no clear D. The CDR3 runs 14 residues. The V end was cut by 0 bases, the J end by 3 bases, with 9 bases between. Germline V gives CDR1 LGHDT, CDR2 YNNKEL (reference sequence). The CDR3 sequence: CASSQDLSLYEQYF. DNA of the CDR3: TGTGCCAGCAGCCAAGATCTCAGCCTCTACGAGCAGTACTTC.

The CDR3 loop reads CASSLGPGGIQETQYF. CDR3 DNA: TGTGCCAGCAGCTTAGGGCCGGGGGGCATCCAAGAGACCCAGTACTTC. The chain links TRBV7-9 to TRBJ2-5; perhaps TRBD2 as D (7 bases). The V gene's germline CDR1 is SEHNR and CDR2 FQNEAQ (reference sequence). The CDR3 is 16 residues long. Trimming left V 1 base short and J 1 base short, with 13 bases between.

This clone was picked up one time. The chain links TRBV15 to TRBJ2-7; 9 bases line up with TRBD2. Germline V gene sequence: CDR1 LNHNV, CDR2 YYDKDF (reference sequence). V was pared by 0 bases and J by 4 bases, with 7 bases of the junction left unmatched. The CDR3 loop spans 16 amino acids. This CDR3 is CATSRDLGLASYEQYF. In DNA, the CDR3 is TGTGCCACCAGCAGAGATTTGGGACTAGCCAGTTACGAGCAGTACTTC.

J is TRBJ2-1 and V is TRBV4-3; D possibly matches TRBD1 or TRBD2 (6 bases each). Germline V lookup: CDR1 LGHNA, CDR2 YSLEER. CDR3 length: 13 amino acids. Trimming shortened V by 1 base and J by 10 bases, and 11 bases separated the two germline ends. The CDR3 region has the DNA TGCGCCAGCAGCCAAGGTGAGGGGGGAGAGCAGTTCTTC. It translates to CASSQGEGGEQFF.

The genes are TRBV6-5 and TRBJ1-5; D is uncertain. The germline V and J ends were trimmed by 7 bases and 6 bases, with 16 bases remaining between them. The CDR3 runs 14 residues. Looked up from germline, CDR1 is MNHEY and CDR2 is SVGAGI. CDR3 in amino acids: CASILGGLGQPQHF. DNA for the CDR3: TGTGCCAGCATACTGGGAGGGCTGGGTCAGCCCCAGCATTTT.

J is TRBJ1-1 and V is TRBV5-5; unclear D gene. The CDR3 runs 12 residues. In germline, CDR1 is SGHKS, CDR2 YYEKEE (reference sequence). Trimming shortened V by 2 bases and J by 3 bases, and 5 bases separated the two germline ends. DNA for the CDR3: TGTGCCAGCAGCTTCCGGGACACTGAAGCTTTCTTT. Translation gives CASSFRDTEAFF.

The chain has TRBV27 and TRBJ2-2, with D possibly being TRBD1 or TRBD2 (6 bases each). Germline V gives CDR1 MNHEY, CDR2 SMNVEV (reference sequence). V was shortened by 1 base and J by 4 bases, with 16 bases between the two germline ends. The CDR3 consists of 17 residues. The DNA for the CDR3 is TGTGCCAGCAGTTTATTCCCCGGGGGCCAGGTCACCGGGGAGCTGTTTTTT. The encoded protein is CASSLFPGGQVTGELFF.

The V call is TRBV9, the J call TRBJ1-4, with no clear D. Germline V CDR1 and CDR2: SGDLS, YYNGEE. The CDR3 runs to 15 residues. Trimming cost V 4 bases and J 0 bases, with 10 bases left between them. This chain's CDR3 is CASSPQATTNEKLFF. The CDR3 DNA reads TGTGCCAGCAGCCCCCAGGCCACAACTAATGAAAAACTGTTTTTT.

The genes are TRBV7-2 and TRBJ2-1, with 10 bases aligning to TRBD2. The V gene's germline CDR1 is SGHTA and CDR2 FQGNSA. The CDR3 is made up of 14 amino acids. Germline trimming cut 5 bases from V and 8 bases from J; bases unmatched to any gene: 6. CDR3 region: CASSPRTSGDEQFF. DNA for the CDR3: TGTGCCAGCAGCCCGCGGACTAGCGGCGATGAGCAGTTCTTC.

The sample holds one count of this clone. The CDR3 DNA sequence: TGTGCCAGCCTCACCGGGACAGGGGGCAACGAGCAGTACTTC. Protein product: CASLTGTGGNEQYF. The chain employs TRBV2 and TRBJ2-7, with TRBD1 identical over 12 bases. J was trimmed by 5 bases and V by 8 bases; bases with no gene match: 7. This CDR3 has 14 residues. Germline assignment: CDR1 SNHLY and CDR2 FYNNEI.

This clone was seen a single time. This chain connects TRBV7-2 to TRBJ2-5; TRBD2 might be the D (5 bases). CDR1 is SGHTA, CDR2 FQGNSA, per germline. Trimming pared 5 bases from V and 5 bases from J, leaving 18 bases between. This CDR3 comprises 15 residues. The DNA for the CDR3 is TGTGCCAGCAGCCCCACCAGCGGTGGCCAGGAGACCCAGTACTTC. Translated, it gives CASSPTSGGQETQYF. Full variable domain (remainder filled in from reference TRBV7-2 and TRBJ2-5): GAGVSQSPSNKVTEKGKDVELRCDPISGHTALYWYRQSLGQGLEFLIYFQGNSAPDKSGLPSDRFSAERTGGSVSTLTIQRTQQEDSAVYLCASSPTSGGQETQYFGPGTRLLVL.

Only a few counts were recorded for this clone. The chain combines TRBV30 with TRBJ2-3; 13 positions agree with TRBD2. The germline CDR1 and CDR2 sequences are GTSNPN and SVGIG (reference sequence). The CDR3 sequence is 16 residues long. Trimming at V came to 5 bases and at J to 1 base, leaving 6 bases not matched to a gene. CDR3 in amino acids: CAWGPGTSGGTDTQYF. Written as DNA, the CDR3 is TGTGCCTGGGGCCCCGGGACTAGCGGGGGCACAGATACGCAGTATTTT.

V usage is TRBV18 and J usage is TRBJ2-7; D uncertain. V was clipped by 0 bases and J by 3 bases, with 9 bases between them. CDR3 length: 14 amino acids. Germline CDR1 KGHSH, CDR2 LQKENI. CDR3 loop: CASSPPNRFYEQYF. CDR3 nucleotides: TGTGCCAGCTCACCACCGAACAGATTCTACGAGCAGTACTTC.

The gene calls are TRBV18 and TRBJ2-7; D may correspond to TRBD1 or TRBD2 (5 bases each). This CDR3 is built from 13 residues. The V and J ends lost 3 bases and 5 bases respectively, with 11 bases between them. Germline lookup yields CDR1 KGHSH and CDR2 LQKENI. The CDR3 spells CASSPGTKNEQYF. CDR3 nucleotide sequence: TGTGCCAGCTCACCTGGGACCAAGAACGAGCAGTACTTC. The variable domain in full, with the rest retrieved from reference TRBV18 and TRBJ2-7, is NAGVMQNPRHLVRRRGQEARLRCSPMKGHSHVYWYRQLPEEGLKFMVYLQKENIIDESGMPKERFSAEFPKEGPSILRIQQVVRGDSAAYFCASSPGTKNEQYFGPGTRLTVT.

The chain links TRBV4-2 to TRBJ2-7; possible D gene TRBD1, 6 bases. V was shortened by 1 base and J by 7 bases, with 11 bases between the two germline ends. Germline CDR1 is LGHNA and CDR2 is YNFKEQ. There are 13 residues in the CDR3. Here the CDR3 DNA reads TGTGCCAGCAGCCAAGCACAGGGATTTGAGCAGTACTTC. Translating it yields CASSQAQGFEQYF.

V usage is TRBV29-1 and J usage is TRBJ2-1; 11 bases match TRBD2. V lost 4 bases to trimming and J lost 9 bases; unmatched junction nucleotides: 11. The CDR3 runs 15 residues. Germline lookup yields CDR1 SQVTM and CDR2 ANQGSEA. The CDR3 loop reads CSVGLAGGRGGEQFF. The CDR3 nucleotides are TGCAGCGTTGGTTTAGCGGGAGGGCGTGGGGGTGAGCAGTTCTTC.

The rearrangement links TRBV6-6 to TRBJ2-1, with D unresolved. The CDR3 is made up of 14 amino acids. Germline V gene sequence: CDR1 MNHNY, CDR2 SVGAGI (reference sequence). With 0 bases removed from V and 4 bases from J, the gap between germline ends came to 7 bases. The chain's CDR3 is CASSYSNQYNEQFF. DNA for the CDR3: TGTGCCAGCAGTTACTCGAACCAGTACAATGAGCAGTTCTTC.

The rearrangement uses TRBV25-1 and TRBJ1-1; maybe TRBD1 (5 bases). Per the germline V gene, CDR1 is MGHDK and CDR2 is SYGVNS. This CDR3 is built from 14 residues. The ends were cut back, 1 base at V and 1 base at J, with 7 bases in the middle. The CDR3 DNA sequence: TGTGCCAGCAGTGAATGGGGGGGGAACACTGAAGCTTTCTTT. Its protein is CASSEWGGNTEAFF.

Here the CDR3 reads CASSLIAGTAYEQYF. The CDR3 DNA reads as TGTGCCAGCAGCCTGATAGCGGGAACCGCCTACGAGCAGTACTTC. The chain combines TRBV11-1 with TRBJ2-7; 8 nucleotides agree with TRBD2. The CDR3 is 15 amino acids. Germline V CDR1 and CDR2: SGHAT, FQDESV (reference sequence). V shed 5 bases, J shed 2 bases, and the junction held 8 bases outside the gene matches.

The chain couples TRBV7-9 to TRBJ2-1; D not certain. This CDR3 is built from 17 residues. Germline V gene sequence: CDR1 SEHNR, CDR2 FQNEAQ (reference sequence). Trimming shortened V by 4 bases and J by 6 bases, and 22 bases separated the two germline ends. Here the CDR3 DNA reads TGTGCCAGCAGCTACCCCGTTGTGTGGGGATACGGCAATGAGCAGTTCTTC. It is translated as CASSYPVVWGYGNEQFF.

The CDR3 spells CASSKQAAANVLTF. The DNA for the CDR3 is TGTGCCAGTAGTAAGCAGGCCGCGGCCAACGTCCTGACTTTC. The chain couples TRBV19 to TRBJ2-6; no definite D call. Per the germline V gene, CDR1 is LNHDA and CDR2 is SQIVND (reference sequence). Trimming removed 4 bases at V and 6 bases at J, with 10 bases between. This CDR3 is 14 amino acids long.

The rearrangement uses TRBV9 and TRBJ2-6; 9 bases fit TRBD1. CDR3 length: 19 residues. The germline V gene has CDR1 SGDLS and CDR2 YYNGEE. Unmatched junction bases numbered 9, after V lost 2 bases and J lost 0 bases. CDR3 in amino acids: CASSVNPGQGGSGANVLTF. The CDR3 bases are TGTGCCAGCAGCGTGAACCCGGGACAGGGTGGCTCTGGGGCCAACGTCCTGACTTTC.

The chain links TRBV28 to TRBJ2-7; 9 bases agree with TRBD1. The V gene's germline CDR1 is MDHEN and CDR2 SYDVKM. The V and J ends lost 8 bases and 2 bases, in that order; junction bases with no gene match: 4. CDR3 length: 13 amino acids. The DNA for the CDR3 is TGTGCCAGCCTGACAGGGGGTACCTACGAGCAGTACTTC. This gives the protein CASLTGGTYEQYF.

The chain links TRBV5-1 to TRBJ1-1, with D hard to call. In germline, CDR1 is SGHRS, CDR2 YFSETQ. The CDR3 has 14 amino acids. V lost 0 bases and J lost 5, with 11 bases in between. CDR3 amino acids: CASSLGEGMTEAFF. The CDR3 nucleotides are TGCGCCAGCAGCTTGGGGGAGGGTATGACTGAAGCTTTCTTT. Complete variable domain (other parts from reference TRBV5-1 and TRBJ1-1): KAGVTQTPRYLIKTRGQQVTLSCSPISGHRSVSWYQQTPGQGLQFLFEYFSETQRNKGNFPGRFSGRQFSNSRSEMNVSTLELGDSALYLCASSLGEGMTEAFFGQGTRLTVV.

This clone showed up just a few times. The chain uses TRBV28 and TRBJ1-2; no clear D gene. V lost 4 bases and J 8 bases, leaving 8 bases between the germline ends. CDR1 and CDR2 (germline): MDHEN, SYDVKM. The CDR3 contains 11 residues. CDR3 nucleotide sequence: TGTGCCAGCAGTTACAAAGGAGGCTACACCTTC. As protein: CASSYKGGYTF.